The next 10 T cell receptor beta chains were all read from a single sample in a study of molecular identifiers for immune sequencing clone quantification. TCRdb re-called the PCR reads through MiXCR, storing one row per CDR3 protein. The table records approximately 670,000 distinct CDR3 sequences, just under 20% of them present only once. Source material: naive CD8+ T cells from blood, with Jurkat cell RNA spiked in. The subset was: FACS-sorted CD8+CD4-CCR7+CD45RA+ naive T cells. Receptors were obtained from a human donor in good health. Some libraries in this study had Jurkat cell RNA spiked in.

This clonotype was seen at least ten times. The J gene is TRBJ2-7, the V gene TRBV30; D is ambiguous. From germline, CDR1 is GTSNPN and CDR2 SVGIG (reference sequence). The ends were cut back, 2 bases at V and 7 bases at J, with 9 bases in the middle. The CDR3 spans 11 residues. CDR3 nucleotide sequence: TGTGCCTGGAGTAGTACGGGTGAGCAGTACTTC. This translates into CAWSSTGEQYF.

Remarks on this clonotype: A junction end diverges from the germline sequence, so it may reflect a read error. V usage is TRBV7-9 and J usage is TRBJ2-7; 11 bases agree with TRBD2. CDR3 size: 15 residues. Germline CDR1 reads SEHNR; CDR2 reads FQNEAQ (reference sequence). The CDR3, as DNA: TGTGCCGGCAGCTCGGGACTAGCGGCAGCCTACGAGCAGTACTTC. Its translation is CAGSSGLAAAYEQYF.

As DNA, the CDR3 is TGTGCCAGCAGCTTCGGGACGCCCCGACCCTACAATGAGCAGTTCTTC. It is translated as CASSFGTPRPYNEQFF. This chain links TRBV7-2 with TRBJ2-1; D may be TRBD1 or TRBD2 (5 bases each). Germline CDR1 is SGHTA and CDR2 is FQGNSA. Trimming removed 3 bases at V and 2 bases at J, with 14 bases between. This CDR3 contains 16 residues.

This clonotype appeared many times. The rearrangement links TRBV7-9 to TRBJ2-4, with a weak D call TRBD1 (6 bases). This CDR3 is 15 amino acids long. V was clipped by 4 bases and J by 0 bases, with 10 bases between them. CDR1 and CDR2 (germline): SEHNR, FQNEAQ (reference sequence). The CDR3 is CASSSGDIAKNIQYF. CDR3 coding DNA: TGTGCCAGCAGCTCTGGGGACATAGCCAAAAACATTCAGTACTTC.

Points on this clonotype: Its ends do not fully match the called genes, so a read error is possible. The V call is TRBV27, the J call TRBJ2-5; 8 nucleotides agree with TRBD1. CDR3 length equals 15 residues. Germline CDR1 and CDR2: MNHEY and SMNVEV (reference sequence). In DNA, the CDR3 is TGTGCCAGCAGGGTGGACAGGGCACGCCAAGAGACCCAGCACTTC. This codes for CASRVDRARQETQHF.

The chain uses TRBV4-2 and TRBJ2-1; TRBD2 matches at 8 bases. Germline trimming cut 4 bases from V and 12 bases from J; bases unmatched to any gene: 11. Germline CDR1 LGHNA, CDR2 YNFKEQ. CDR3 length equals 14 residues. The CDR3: CASSRVGPAGGQFF. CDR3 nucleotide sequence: TGTGCCAGCAGCCGAGTCGGGCCGGCGGGAGGGCAGTTCTTC.

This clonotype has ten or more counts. CDR3: CASSKDRVGNTGELFF. CDR3 bases: TGCGCCAGCAGCAAGGACAGGGTCGGGAACACCGGGGAGCTGTTTTTT. V usage is TRBV4-3 and J usage is TRBJ2-2; 8 positions match TRBD1. There are 16 residues in the CDR3. Germline V gene sequence: CDR1 LGHNA, CDR2 YSLEER. The J segment lost 1 base and the V segment lost 5 bases, leaving 6 bases of the junction unmatched.

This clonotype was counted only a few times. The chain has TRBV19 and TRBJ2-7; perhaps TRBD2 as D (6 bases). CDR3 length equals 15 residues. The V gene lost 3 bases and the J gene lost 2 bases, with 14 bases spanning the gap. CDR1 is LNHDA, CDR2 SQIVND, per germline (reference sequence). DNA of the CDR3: TGTGCCAGTAGTATTGGGGCGGGGATAACCTACGAGCAGTACTTC. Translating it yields CASSIGAGITYEQYF.

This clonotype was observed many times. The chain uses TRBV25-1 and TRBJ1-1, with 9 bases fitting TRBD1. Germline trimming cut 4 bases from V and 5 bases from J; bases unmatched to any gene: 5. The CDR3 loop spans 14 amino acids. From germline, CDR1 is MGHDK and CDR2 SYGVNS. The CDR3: CASSGQGVVTEAFF. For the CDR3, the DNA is TGTGCCAGCAGTGGACAGGGGGTGGTGACTGAAGCTTTCTTT. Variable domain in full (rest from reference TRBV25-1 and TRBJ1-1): EADIYQTPRYLVIGTGKKITLECSQTMGHDKMYWYQQDPGMELHLIHYSYGVNSTEKGDLSSESTVSRIRTEHFPLTLESARPSHTSQYLCASSGQGVVTEAFFGQGTRLTVV.

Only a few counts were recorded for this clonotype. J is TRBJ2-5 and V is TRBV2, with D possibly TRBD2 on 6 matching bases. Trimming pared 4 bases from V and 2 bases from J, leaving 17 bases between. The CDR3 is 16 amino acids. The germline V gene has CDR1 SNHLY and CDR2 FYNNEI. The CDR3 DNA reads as TGTGCCAGCAGTGGGGGGGTAAGGAGGGTACAAGAGACCCAGTACTTC. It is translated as CASSGGVRRVQETQYF.